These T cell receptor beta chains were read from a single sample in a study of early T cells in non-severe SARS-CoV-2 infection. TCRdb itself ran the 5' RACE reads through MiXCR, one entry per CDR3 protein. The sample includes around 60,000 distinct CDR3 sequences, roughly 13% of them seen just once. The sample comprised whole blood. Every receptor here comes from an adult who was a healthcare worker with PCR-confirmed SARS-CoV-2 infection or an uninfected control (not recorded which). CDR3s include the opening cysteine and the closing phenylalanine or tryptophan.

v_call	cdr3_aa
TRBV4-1	CASSQVGGSNEKLFF
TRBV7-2	CASSPRQGGLEAFF
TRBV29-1	CSVESGTEAFF
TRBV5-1	CASSAGTSVYEQYF
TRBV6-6	CASMIGDYGYTF
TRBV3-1	CASSQVQGALDTQYF
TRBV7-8	CASSRGTGDNQPQHF
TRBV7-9	CASSLYPGRTDTQYF
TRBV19	CASSMEWGTEAFF
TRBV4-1	CASSQLGAGAIDGYTF
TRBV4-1	CASSQDEGSGNTIYF
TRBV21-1	CASSKGGRAIYNEQFF
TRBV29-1	CSVEDGHRGTGELFF
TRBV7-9	CASSLQGGVAKNIQYF
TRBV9	CASSVGLAGLADTQYF
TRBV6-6	CASSPLESPLHF
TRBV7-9	CASSTYLGSGKLTKETQYF
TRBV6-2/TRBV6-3	CASSFPGRSEAFF
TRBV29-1	CSVGRPSGRQETQYF
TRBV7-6	CASRDMNTEAFF
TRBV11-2	CASSETRVSGPYEQYF
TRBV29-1	CSDYGTLDGYTF
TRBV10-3	CATLDSNYGYTF
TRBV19	CASSIGDRVNTGELFF
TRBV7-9	CASSDDTYEQYF
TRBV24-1	CATTAGTSGSNEQFF
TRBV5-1	CASSLSGYGYTF
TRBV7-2	CASSSGPFNYGYTF
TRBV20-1	CSARAIIGLSGANVLTF
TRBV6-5	CASSYSGGTADTQYF
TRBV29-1	CSVGGQFYEQYF
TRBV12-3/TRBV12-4	CASSMKEAFF